One sample yielded the 4 T cell receptor beta chains listed below, sequenced in a study of T cell responses to AZD1222 COVID-19 vaccine. Measured with immunoSEQ multiplex PCR; TCRdb has only the in-frame clones, and not every one. The sample holds more than 150,000 clones, approximately 94% seen once. The sample consisted of peripheral blood, taken 28 days after the second AZD1222 dose. The source of these receptors is an adult who received the AZD1222 COVID-19 vaccine.

The chain links TRBV19 to TRBJ1-1; D is possibly TRBD1 (5 bases). Trimming took off 3 bases at V and 5 bases at J, with 7 bases between the two ends. The CDR3 spans 12 residues. CDR1 LNHDA and CDR2 SQIVND come from the germline V gene (reference sequence). The CDR3 nucleotides are TGTGCCAGTAGTATTAAGGGGACTGAAGCTTTCTTT. This gives the protein CASSIKGTEAFF.

The chain recombines TRBV18 with TRBJ1-1, with D unclear. This CDR3 is built from 14 residues. V dropped 1 base and J dropped 1 base, with 7 bases sitting between them. The germline V gene encodes CDR1 KGHSH and CDR2 LQKENI. This CDR3 reads CASSPQVENTEAFF. CDR3 DNA sequence: TGTGCCAGCTCACCACAAGTTGAGAACACTGAAGCTTTCTTT.

The gene calls are TRBV19 and TRBJ1-3; D gene uncertain. Trimming left V 8 bases short and J 0 bases short, with 8 bases between. Germline loops: CDR1 LNHDA, CDR2 SQIVND (reference sequence). The CDR3 loop spans 13 amino acids. For the CDR3, the DNA is TGTGCCAGTGTCAGCGACTCTGGAAACACCATATATTTT. Its translation is CASVSDSGNTIYF.

This chain connects TRBV7-2 to TRBJ2-3, with D tentatively TRBD1 or TRBD2 (5 bases each). Per the germline V gene, CDR1 is SGHTA and CDR2 is FQGNSA. The CDR3 length is 15 residues. Trimming took off 5 bases at V and 4 bases at J, with 16 bases between the two ends. The CDR3 loop is CASSNRDQRPDTQYF. Here the CDR3 DNA reads TGTGCCAGCAGCAACCGGGACCAGCGGCCAGATACGCAGTATTTT. Using reference TRBV7-2 and TRBJ2-3 for the parts outside the CDR3, the full variable domain is GAGVSQSPSNKVTEKGKDVELRCDPISGHTALYWYRQSLGQGLEFLIYFQGNSAPDKSGLPSDRFSAERTGGSVSTLTIQRTQQEDSAVYLCASSNRDQRPDTQYFGPGTRLTVL.